Listed below are T cell receptor beta chains from one sample, sequenced in a study of identical twins. In TCRdb, the 5' RACE reads were re-called with MiXCR into one record per CDR3 protein. The repertoire holds some 250,000 distinct CDR3 sequences, 6% to 7% seen once, with roughly 15% in the top ten. These data were also filed under a second study, of T cells expressing NK-cell markers.

Sequencing was done on a sample of CD8+ T cells sorted from blood. These TCRs come from a woman aged 18-29 years in good health. The CDR3 runs from the conserved cysteine through the conserved F or W. Each record gives: V gene, clone size, J gene, CDR3 protein. Only part of the rows carry a size: once, few, many, or a class if the clone is expanded.

V gene: TRBV25-1; clone size: -; J gene: TRBJ2-6; CDR3 protein: CASSVGANVLTF
V gene: TRBV6-2/TRBV6-3; clone size: -; J gene: TRBJ1-1; CDR3 protein: CASRHLARTGTEAFF
V gene: TRBV5-6; clone size: -; J gene: TRBJ2-5; CDR3 protein: CASSFGAGGPETQYF
V gene: TRBV7-9; clone size: many; J gene: TRBJ2-7; CDR3 protein: CASSSLTYEQYF
V gene: TRBV11-3; clone size: few; J gene: TRBJ2-7; CDR3 protein: CASSRPGTGDEQYF
V gene: TRBV4-2; clone size: many; J gene: TRBJ2-3; CDR3 protein: CASSQDWLAGFTDTQYF
V gene: TRBV7-8; clone size: many; J gene: TRBJ2-7; CDR3 protein: CASSLGGQETSYEQYF
V gene: TRBV29-1; clone size: few; J gene: TRBJ2-3; CDR3 protein: CSVVGAGDPESTDTQYF
V gene: TRBV20-1; clone size: many; J gene: TRBJ2-1; CDR3 protein: CSPWWVGTVDEQFF
V gene: TRBV4-1; clone size: few; J gene: TRBJ1-4; CDR3 protein: CASSQEVSGGQWNEKLFF
V gene: TRBV2; clone size: few; J gene: TRBJ1-1; CDR3 protein: CASSPGGRGNTEAFF
V gene: TRBV5-1; clone size: -; J gene: TRBJ2-1; CDR3 protein: CASSLAGGGSYNEQFF
V gene: TRBV2; clone size: few; J gene: TRBJ2-5; CDR3 protein: CATPTALKTQYF
V gene: TRBV6-1; clone size: many; J gene: TRBJ2-3; CDR3 protein: CASRSPSTDTQYF
V gene: TRBV16; clone size: many; J gene: TRBJ2-3; CDR3 protein: CASSRTITADTQYF
V gene: TRBV5-1; clone size: many; J gene: TRBJ2-7; CDR3 protein: CASSSQDGRSYEQYF
V gene: TRBV6-1; clone size: -; J gene: TRBJ1-1; CDR3 protein: CASSPRTGHPEAFF
V gene: TRBV20-1; clone size: -; J gene: TRBJ1-2; CDR3 protein: CSARLDRAMYGYIF
V gene: TRBV9; clone size: -; J gene: TRBJ2-1; CDR3 protein: CASSVSPRLAGLQREQFF
V gene: TRBV5-1; clone size: many; J gene: TRBJ2-2; CDR3 protein: CASSLADSANTGELFF
V gene: TRBV6-1; clone size: many; J gene: TRBJ2-3; CDR3 protein: CASTEGTSGGADTQYF
V gene: TRBV29-1; clone size: few; J gene: TRBJ2-7; CDR3 protein: CSVGRGYEQYF
V gene: TRBV27; clone size: once; J gene: TRBJ2-2; CDR3 protein: CASTLIRLAEIPGELFF
V gene: TRBV7-9; clone size: -; J gene: TRBJ2-1; CDR3 protein: CATLPPYRGSEQFF
V gene: TRBV4-2; clone size: few; J gene: TRBJ2-2; CDR3 protein: CASSQAKNSGELFF
V gene: TRBV7-2; clone size: many; J gene: TRBJ1-1; CDR3 protein: CASSFPGGAAFSTAFF
V gene: TRBV6-2/TRBV6-3; clone size: many; J gene: TRBJ1-5; CDR3 protein: CASSYSMEGQANNQPQHF
V gene: TRBV9; clone size: few; J gene: TRBJ1-2; CDR3 protein: CASSVASGNYGYTF
V gene: TRBV9; clone size: few; J gene: TRBJ1-2; CDR3 protein: CASSVGRSGYTF
V gene: TRBV7-3; clone size: many; J gene: TRBJ2-7; CDR3 protein: CASSTTTGDRQYF
V gene: TRBV7-2; clone size: few; J gene: TRBJ2-5; CDR3 protein: CASSERGHYVVETQYF
V gene: TRBV5-5; clone size: few; J gene: TRBJ2-1; CDR3 protein: CASSSDSRGDEQFF
V gene: TRBV12-3/TRBV12-4; clone size: many; J gene: TRBJ1-5; CDR3 protein: CASSLAGTGGESQHF
V gene: TRBV6-2/TRBV6-3; clone size: -; J gene: TRBJ2-2; CDR3 protein: CASSSGAGLYTGELFF
V gene: TRBV12-3/TRBV12-4; clone size: -; J gene: TRBJ1-1; CDR3 protein: CASRLQGSEAFF
V gene: TRBV20-1; clone size: -; J gene: TRBJ1-1; CDR3 protein: CSARKGGLAIGPEAFF
V gene: TRBV12-3/TRBV12-4; clone size: few; J gene: TRBJ2-1; CDR3 protein: CASSSAVAGRYNEQFF
V gene: TRBV6-2/TRBV6-3; clone size: -; J gene: TRBJ2-7; CDR3 protein: CASTPRASTYEQYF
V gene: TRBV11-2; clone size: many; J gene: TRBJ2-5; CDR3 protein: CASSLAGGTETQYF